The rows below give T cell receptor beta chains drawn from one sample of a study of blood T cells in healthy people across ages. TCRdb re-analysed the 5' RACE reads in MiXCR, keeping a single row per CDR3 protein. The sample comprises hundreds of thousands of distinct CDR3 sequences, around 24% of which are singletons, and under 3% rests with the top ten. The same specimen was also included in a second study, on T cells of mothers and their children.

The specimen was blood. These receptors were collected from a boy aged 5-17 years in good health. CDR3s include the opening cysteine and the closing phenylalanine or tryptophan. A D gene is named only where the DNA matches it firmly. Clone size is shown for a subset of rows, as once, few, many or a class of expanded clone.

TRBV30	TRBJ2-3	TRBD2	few	CAWSGLAGPTDTQYF	TGTGCCTGGAGTGGCCTAGCGGGGCCCACAGATACGCAGTATTTT
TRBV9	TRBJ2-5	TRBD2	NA	CASSVAASGAQETQYF	TGTGCCAGCAGCGTAGCGGCTAGCGGGGCCCAAGAGACCCAGTACTTC
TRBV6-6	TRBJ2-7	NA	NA	CASRWAGDSYEQYF	TGTGCCAGCAGGTGGGCAGGGGACTCCTACGAGCAGTACTTC
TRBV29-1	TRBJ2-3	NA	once	CSVEDSGTDTQYF	TGCAGCGTTGAGGATTCGGGGACAGATACGCAGTATTTT
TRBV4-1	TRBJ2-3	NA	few	CASSQLPGPTDTQYF	TGCGCCAGCAGCCAACTTCCAGGGCCCACAGATACGCAGTATTTT
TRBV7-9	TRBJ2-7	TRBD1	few	CASSLRGQEDEQYF	TGTGCCAGCAGCTTAAGGGGGCAAGAGGACGAGCAGTACTTC
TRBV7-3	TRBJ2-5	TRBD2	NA	CASSLTTSGGAETQYF	TGTGCCAGCAGCTTAACGACTAGCGGGGGGGCAGAGACCCAGTACTTC
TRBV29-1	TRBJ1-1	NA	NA	CSVGRSVGNTEAFF	TGCAGCGTGGGGCGGAGTGTTGGGAACACTGAAGCTTTCTTT
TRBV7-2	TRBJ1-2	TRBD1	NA	CARSNRGNYGYTF	TGTGCCAGATCAAACAGGGGCAACTATGGCTACACCTTC
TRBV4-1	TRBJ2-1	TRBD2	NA	CASSLGGDVPRNEQFF	TGCGCCAGCAGCCTCGGGGGGGACGTACCTAGGAATGAGCAGTTCTTC
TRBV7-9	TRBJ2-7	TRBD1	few	CVSSLATDRGFSYEQYF	TGTGTCAGCAGCTTAGCCACCGACAGGGGATTCTCCTACGAGCAGTACTTC
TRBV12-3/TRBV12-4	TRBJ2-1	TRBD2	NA	CASSVAGPSSYNEQFF	TGTGCCAGCAGTGTAGCGGGGCCGAGCTCCTACAATGAGCAGTTCTTC
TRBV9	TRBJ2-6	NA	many	CASSVGSSGANVLTF	TGTGCCAGCAGCGTAGGGAGCTCTGGGGCCAACGTCCTGACTTTC
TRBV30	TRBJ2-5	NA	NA	CAWSVRDSQETQYF	TGTGCCTGGAGTGTACGCGACTCTCAAGAGACCCAGTACTTC
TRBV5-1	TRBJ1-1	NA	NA	CASRWTANTEAFF	TGCGCCAGCAGATGGACGGCGAACACTGAAGCTTTCTTT
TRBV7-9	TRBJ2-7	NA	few	CASSPPGPGPYEQYF	TGTGCCAGCAGCCCTCCCGGTCCCGGGCCCTACGAGCAGTACTTC
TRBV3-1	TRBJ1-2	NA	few	CASSHSHLGGYTF	TGTGCCAGCAGCCACTCCCACCTCGGAGGCTACACCTTC
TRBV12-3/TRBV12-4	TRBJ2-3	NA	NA	CASSPPDKDTQYF	TGTGCCAGCAGCCCCCCGGATAAAGATACGCAGTATTTT
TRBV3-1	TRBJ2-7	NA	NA	CASSPYRDRLSYEQYF	TGTGCCAGCAGCCCGTACCGGGACCGACTCTCCTACGAGCAGTACTTC
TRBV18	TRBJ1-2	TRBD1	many	CASSPTGAGYTF	TGTGCCAGCTCACCGACAGGGGCCGGCTACACCTTC
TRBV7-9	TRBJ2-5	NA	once	CASSWLTVTQETQYF	TGTGCCAGCAGCTGGCTGACCGTGACCCAAGAGACCCAGTACTTC
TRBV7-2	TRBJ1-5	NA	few	CASSPWTGNVNQPQHF	TGTGCCAGCAGCCCATGGACGGGGAACGTGAATCAGCCCCAGCATTTT
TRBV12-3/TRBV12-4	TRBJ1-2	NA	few	CASSEAGPRRYDFYGYTF	TGTGCCAGCAGCGAAGCGGGTCCTCGACGCTATGACTTCTATGGCTACACCTTC
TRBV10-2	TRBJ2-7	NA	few	CASSAIPVYEQYF	TGCGCCAGCAGCGCTATCCCAGTCTACGAGCAGTACTTC
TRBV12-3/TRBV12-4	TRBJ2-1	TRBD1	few	CASSFGTGGSEQFF	TGTGCCAGCAGTTTCGGGACAGGGGGTTCCGAGCAGTTCTTC
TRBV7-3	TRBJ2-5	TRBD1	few	CASSTGQGLAETQYF	TGTGCCAGCAGCACCGGACAGGGGTTGGCGGAGACCCAGTACTTC
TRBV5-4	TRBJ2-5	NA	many	CASKGRGETQYF	TGTGCCAGCAAGGGGCGGGGAGAGACCCAGTACTTC
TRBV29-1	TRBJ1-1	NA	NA	CSGCNMGQNTEAFF	TGCAGCGGTTGCAATATGGGGCAGAACACTGAAGCTTTCTTT